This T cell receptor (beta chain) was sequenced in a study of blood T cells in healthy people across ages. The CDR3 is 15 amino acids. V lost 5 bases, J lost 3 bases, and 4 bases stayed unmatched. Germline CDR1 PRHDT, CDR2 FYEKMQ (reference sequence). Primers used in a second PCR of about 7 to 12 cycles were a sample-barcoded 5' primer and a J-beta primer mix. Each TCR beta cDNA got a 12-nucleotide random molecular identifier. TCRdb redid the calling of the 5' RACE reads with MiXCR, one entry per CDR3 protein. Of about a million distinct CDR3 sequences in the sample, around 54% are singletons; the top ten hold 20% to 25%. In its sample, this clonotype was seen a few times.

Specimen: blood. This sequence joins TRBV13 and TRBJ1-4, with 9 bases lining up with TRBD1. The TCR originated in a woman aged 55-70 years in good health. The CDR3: CASSTDRGANEKLFF. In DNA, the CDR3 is TGTGCCAGCAGCACGGACAGGGGAGCTAATGAAAAACTGTTTTTT.